Listed here are 14 T cell receptor beta chains from one sample, sequenced in a study of blood T cell repertoires in COVID-19. Repertoires were generated with immunoSEQ multiplex PCR, while TCRdb's copy carries only in-frame clones and drops some. The repertoire consists of 100,000 or so clones, with almost 85% occurring once and the leading ten covering 6% to 7.5%. Sequences were obtained from peripheral blood. These receptors were taken from a man in his fifties with active or convalescent COVID-19.

V and J are TRBV9 and TRBJ2-3, with D perhaps matching TRBD2 (5 bases). Looked up from germline, CDR1 is SGDLS and CDR2 is YYNGEE. The V end lost 0 bases, the J end lost 6 bases, and 14 bases lay between the germline ends. This CDR3 is 15 amino acids long. CDR3 in DNA: TGTGCCAGCAGCGTAGCCAGAGAGGGCAGGGATACGCAGTATTTT. Translated: CASSVAREGRDTQYF.

The chain joins TRBV10-3 to TRBJ1-2; 7 positions agree with TRBD1. J lost 0 bases, V lost 6 bases, and 7 bases had no gene match. This CDR3 is 15 amino acids long. Germline V gene sequence: CDR1 ENHRY, CDR2 SYGVKD. The CDR3: CAISSQTGTNYGYTF. CDR3 bases: TGTGCCATCAGCTCACAGACAGGGACTAACTATGGCTACACCTTC.

This clone was seen a single time. CDR3: CASSFGTSGGTDTQYF. The CDR3 DNA is TGCGCCAGCAGCTTTGGGACTAGCGGGGGCACAGATACGCAGTATTTT. V and J are TRBV5-1 and TRBJ2-3, with 13 nucleotides matching TRBD2. This CDR3 is built from 16 residues. Losses at the gene ends were 2 bases for V and 1 base for J; bases not matched to a gene: 1. CDR1 and CDR2 (germline): SGHRS, YFSETQ.

This clone was seen only once. V is TRBV24-1 and J is TRBJ1-2, with 7 bases lining up with TRBD1. This CDR3 has 12 amino acids. Germline V lookup: CDR1 KGHDR, CDR2 SFDVKD. With V trimmed by 6 bases and J by 6 bases, 3 bases remained unmatched. The CDR3 DNA reads TGTGCCACCAGTCAGGGGGTGAATGGCTACACCTTC. The encoded protein is CATSQGVNGYTF.

The V and J genes are TRBV18 and TRBJ2-3; 7 bases align to TRBD2. The CDR3 runs 16 residues. In germline, CDR1 is KGHSH, CDR2 LQKENI. Trimming at V came to 1 base and at J to 0 bases, leaving 4 bases not matched to a gene. CDR3 region: CASSPRERGSTDTQYF. The DNA of the CDR3 is TGTGCCAGCTCACCACGAGAGCGGGGTAGCACAGATACGCAGTATTTT.

The genes are TRBV2 and TRBJ2-3, with 15 positions matching TRBD2. The germline CDR1 and CDR2 sequences are SNHLY and FYNNEI. V shed 10 bases and J 3 bases; nucleotides not matched to a gene: 17. The CDR3 runs 19 residues. The DNA for the CDR3 is TGTGCCATCATTACCCCTCCGGGACTAGCGGGGGGCCGGACAGATACGCAGTATTTT. It specifies CAIITPPGLAGGRTDTQYF. The complete variable domain, with remaining parts taken from reference TRBV2 and TRBJ2-3, reads EPEVTQTPSHQVTQMGQEVILRCVPISNHLYFYWYRQILGQKVEFLVSFYNNEISEKSEIFDDQFSVERPDGSNFTLKIRSTKLEDSAMYFCAIITPPGLAGGRTDTQYFGPGTRLTVL.

The chain uses TRBV19 and TRBJ2-6, with D perhaps TRBD1 (6 bases). Germline V CDR1 and CDR2: LNHDA, SQIVND (reference sequence). The CDR3 has 16 residues. The V end was cut by 10 bases, the J end by 0 bases, with 16 bases between. The CDR3: CATRDNAISGANVLTF. DNA for the CDR3: TGTGCCACCCGGGACAATGCAATCTCTGGGGCCAACGTCCTGACTTTC.

This chain joins TRBV6-1 and TRBJ1-5; D gene uncertain. Between the trimmed V and J ends, which lost 2 bases and 3 bases, there was a span of 8 bases. Per the germline V gene, CDR1 is MNHNS and CDR2 is SASEGT. The CDR3 sequence is 14 residues long. CDR3 amino acids: CASSEPQANQPQHF. CDR3 in DNA: TGTGCCAGCAGTGAACCGCAAGCCAATCAGCCCCAGCATTTT.

V and J are TRBV5-1 and TRBJ2-7, with D tentatively TRBD1 (6 bases). The CDR3 covers 16 residues. The germline gives CDR1 SGHRS, CDR2 YFSETQ. Trimming stripped 0 bases from V and 7 bases from J, with 20 bases between. The DNA of the CDR3 is TGCGCCAGCAGCTTGGGTGATCAGGGGAGAACGAAAGAGCAGTACTTC. Translated: CASSLGDQGRTKEQYF.

The chain recombines TRBV28 with TRBJ1-6; TRBD1 might be the D (5 bases). V was pared by 8 bases and J by 9 bases, with 14 bases between. Germline CDR1 reads MDHEN; CDR2 reads SYDVKM. The CDR3 totals 13 residues. The CDR3 nucleotides are TGTGCCAGCGGGACGAGGGGAGGTTCACCCCTCCACTTT. As protein: CASGTRGGSPLHF.

The chain carries TRBV28 and TRBJ1-6; D is possibly TRBD1 (6 bases). The CDR3 totals 15 residues. Germline V gene data show CDR1 as MDHEN and CDR2 as SYDVKM. Trimming left V 7 bases short and J 8 bases short, with 18 bases between. CDR3: CASTRARGTYSPLHF. In nucleotides, the CDR3 is TGTGCCAGCACCCGGGCCAGGGGTACGTATTCACCCCTCCACTTT.

This clone came up once. The chain carries TRBV3-1 (or the pseudogene TRBV3-2) and TRBJ1-6; unclear D gene. The CDR3 runs 15 residues. Between the trimmed V and J ends, which lost 0 bases and 7 bases, there was a span of 10 bases. CDR1 and CDR2 (germline): LGHDT, YNNKEL (reference sequence). In DNA, the CDR3 is TGTGCCAGCAGCCAAGACGGCAGACTCAATTCACCCCTCCACTTT. It translates to CASSQDGRLNSPLHF.

In its sample, this clone was seen once. The chain joins TRBV19 to TRBJ2-1; D remains ambiguous. Per the germline V gene, CDR1 is LNHDA and CDR2 is SQIVND (reference sequence). V was trimmed by 5 bases and J by 7 bases, leaving 12 bases between them. The CDR3 extends over 13 amino acids. CDR3 nucleotides: TGTGCCAGTAGTCAACGGCTCAGGAATGAGCAGTTCTTC. This translates into CASSQRLRNEQFF.

The sample holds a few counts of this clone. This chain links TRBV3-1 (or the pseudogene TRBV3-2) with TRBJ1-4; possible D gene TRBD1, 6 bases. V was cut by 1 base and J by 7 bases, with 10 bases left in between. Per the germline V gene, CDR1 is LGHDT and CDR2 is YNNKEL (reference sequence). This CDR3 is built from 14 residues. The CDR3 region is CASSQVGAGEKLFF. CDR3 sequence (DNA): TGTGCCAGCAGCCAAGTGGGGGCCGGTGAAAAACTGTTTTTT.